The present T cell receptor (beta chain) was sequenced within a study of Ad26.COV2.S vaccination and SARS-CoV-2 variants. Findings and limits, study-wide: Considerable breadth of spike-specific CD8+ and CD4+ T cell responses has reportedly been documented following vaccination.

To note about this clone: Antigen unknown.

Assay: immunoSEQ multiplex PCR; the TCRdb copy retains only in-frame clones and omits some. Among some 390,000 clones, around nine tenths were seen once, and the ten largest hold under 2%. Per the germline V gene, CDR1 is SGHRS and CDR2 is YFSETQ. The V end was cut by 0 bases, the J end by 5 bases, with 14 bases between. This CDR3 spans 15 amino acids. The sample's treatment: some 20 received Ad26.COV2.S at low or high dose, single or two shots; roughly five received placebo; per-sample allocation not given. Sample collection was performed on day 63 after the first vaccine or placebo injection. The V gene is TRBV5-1, the J gene TRBJ2-5; possible D gene TRBD2, 7 bases. The clonotype comes from a person between 18 and 65 years old who received the Ad26.COV2.S COVID-19 vaccine or a placebo. The sample here was peripheral blood, taken in a trial of Ad26.COV2.S vaccine versus placebo. CDR3 protein: CASSLAVQGGETQYF. The CDR3 DNA is TGCGCCAGCAGCTTGGCCGTACAGGGAGGGGAGACCCAGTACTTC.